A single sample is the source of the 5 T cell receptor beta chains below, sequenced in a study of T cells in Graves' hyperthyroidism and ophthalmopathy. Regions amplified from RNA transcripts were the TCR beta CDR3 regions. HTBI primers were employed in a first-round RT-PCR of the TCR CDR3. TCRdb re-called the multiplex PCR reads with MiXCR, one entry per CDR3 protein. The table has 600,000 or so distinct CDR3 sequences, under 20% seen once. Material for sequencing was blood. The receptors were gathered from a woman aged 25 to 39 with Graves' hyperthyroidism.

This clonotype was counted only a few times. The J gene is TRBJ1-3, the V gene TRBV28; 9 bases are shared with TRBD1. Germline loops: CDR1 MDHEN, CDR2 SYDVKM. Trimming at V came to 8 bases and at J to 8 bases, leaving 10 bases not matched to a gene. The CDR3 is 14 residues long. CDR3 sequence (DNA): TGTGCCAGCCGAGGGACAGGGACTAGGTACACCATATATTTT. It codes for CASRGTGTRYTIYF. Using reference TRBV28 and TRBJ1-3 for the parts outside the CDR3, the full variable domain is DVKVTQSSRYLVKRTGEKVFLECVQDMDHENMFWYRQDPGLGLRLIYFSYDVKMKEKGDIPEGYSVSREKKERFSLILESASTNQTSMYLCASRGTGTRYTIYFGEGSWLTVV.

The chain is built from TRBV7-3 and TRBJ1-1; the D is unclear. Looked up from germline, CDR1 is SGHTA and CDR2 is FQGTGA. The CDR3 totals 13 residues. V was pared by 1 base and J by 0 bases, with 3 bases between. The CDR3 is CASSLIVNTEAFF. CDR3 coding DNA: TGTGCCAGCAGCTTAATAGTGAACACTGAAGCTTTCTTT.

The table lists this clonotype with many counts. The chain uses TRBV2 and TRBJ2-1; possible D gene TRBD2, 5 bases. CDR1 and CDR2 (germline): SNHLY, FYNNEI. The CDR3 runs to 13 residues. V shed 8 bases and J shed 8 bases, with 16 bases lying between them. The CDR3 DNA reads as TGTGCCAGCGTCCGGAACGAGGGCGATGAGCAGTTCTTC. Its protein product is CASVRNEGDEQFF.

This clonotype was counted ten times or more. Here the CDR3 DNA reads TGTGCCAGCAGCCTTAGCGGGAGGATCGTCACAGATACGCAGTATTTT. Amino acid sequence: CASSLSGRIVTDTQYF. The rearrangement uses TRBV11-2 and TRBJ2-3; 10 bases agree with TRBD2. Trimming at V came to 5 bases and at J to 2 bases, leaving 7 bases not matched to a gene. Germline V gene sequence: CDR1 SGHAT, CDR2 FQNNGV. The CDR3 has 16 residues.

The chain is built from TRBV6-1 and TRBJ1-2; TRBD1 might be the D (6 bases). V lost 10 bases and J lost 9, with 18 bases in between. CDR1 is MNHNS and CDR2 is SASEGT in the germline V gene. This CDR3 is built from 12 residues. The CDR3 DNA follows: TGTGCCACCCAGGGGCCGCGACCTCGCTACACCTTC. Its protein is CATQGPRPRYTF.